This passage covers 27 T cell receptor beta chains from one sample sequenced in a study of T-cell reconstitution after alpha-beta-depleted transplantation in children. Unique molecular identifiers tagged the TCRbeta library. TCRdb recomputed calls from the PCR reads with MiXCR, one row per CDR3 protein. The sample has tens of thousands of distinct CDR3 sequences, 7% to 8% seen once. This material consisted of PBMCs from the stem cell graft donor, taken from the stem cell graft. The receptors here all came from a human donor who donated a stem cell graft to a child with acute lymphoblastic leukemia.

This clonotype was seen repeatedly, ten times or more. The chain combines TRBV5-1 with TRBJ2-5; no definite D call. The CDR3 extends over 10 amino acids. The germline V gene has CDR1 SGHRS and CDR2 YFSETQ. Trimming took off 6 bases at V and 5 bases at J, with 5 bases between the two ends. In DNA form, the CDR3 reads TGCGCCAGCAAAGCGGAGACCCAGTACTTC. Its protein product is CASKAETQYF. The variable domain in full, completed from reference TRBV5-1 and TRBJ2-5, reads KAGVTQTPRYLIKTRGQQVTLSCSPISGHRSVSWYQQTPGQGLQFLFEYFSETQRNKGNFPGRFSGRQFSNSRSEMNVSTLELGDSALYLCASKAETQYFGPGTRLLVL.

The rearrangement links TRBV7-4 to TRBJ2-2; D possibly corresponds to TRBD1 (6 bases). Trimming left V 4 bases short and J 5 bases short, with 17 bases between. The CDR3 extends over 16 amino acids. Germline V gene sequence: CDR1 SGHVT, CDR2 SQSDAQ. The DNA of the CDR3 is TGTGCCAGCAGCTACCTTAGGACAGTAGGGACCGGGGAGCTGTTTTTT. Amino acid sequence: CASSYLRTVGTGELFF.

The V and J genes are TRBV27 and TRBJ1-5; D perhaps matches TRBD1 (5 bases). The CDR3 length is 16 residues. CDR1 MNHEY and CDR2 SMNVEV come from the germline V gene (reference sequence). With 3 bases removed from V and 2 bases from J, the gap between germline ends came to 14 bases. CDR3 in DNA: TGTGCCAGCAGTTTGCTGGGACCGAGGGGCAATCAGCCCCAGCATTTT. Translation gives CASSLLGPRGNQPQHF.

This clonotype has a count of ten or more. The CDR3 loop is CASSQDRVWGGSNEKLFF. The CDR3 coding sequence is TGCGCCAGCAGCCAAGACCGAGTATGGGGGGGGAGTAATGAAAAACTGTTTTTT. The chain employs TRBV4-3 and TRBJ1-4, with D possibly matching TRBD1 (5 bases). CDR1 LGHNA and CDR2 YSLEER come from the germline V gene. Trimming stripped 0 bases from V and 4 bases from J, with 18 bases between. The CDR3 totals 18 residues.

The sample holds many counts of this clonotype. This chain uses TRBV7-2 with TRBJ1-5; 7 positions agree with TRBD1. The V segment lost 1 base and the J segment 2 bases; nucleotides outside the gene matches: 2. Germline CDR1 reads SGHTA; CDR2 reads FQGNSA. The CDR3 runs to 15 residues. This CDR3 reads CASSLEGGRNQPQHF. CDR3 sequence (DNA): TGTGCCAGCAGCTTAGAAGGGGGCCGCAATCAGCCCCAGCATTTT.

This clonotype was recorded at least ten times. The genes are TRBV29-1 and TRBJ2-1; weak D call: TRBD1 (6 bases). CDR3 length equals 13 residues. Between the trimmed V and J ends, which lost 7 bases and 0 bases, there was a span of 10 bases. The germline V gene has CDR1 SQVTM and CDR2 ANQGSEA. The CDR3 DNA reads TGCAGCGACAGGGTTAGCTCCTACAATGAGCAGTTCTTC. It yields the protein CSDRVSSYNEQFF.

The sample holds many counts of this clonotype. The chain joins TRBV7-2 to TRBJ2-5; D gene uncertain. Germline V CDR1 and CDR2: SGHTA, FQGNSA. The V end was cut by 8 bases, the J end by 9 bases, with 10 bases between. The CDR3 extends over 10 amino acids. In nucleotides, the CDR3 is TGTGCCAGCGGCGAGACGGCCCAGTACTTC. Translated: CASGETAQYF.

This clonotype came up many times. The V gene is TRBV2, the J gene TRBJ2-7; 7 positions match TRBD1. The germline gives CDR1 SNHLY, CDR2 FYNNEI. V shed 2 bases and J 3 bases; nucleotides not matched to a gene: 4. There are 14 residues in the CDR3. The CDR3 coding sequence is TGTGCCAGCAGTGAATGGGACAGTGGCTACGAGCAGTACTTC. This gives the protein CASSEWDSGYEQYF.

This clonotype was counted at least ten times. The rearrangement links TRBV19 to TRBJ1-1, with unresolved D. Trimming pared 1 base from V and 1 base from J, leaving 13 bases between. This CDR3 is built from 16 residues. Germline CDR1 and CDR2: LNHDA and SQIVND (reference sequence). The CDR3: CASSIGGPGGNTEAFF. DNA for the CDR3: TGTGCCAGTAGTATAGGTGGGCCAGGTGGGAACACTGAAGCTTTCTTT.

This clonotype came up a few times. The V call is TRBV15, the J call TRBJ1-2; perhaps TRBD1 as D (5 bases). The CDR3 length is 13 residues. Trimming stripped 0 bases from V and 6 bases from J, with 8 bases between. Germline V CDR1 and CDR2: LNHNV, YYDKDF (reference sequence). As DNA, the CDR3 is TGTGCCACCAGCAGAGATGGGACGGATGGCTACACCTTC. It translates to CATSRDGTDGYTF. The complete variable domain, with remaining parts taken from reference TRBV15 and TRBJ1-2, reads DAMVIQNPRYQVTQFGKPVTLSCSQTLNHNVMYWYQQKSSQAPKLLFHYYDKDFNNEADTPDNFQSRRPNTSFCFLDIRSPGLGDTAMYLCATSRDGTDGYTFGSGTRLTVV.

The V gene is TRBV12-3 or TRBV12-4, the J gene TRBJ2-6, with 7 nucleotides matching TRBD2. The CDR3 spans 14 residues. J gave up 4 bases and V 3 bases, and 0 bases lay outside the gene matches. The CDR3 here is CASSFGGGANVLTF. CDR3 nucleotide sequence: TGTGCCAGCAGTTTCGGGGGGGGGGCCAACGTCCTGACTTTC.

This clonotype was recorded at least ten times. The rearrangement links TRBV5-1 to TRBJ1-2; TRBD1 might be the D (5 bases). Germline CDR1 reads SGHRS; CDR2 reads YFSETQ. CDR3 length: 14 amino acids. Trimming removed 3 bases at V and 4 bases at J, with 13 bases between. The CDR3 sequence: CASSSGTPAYGYTF. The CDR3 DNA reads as TGCGCCAGCAGCTCCGGGACGCCAGCCTATGGCTACACCTTC.

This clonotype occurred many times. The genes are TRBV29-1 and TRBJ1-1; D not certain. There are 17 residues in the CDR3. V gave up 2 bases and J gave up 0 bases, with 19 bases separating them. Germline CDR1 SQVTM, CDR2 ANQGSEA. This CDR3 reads CSVETTFFGRVNTEAFF. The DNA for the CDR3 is TGCAGCGTTGAAACAACCTTTTTTGGACGGGTGAACACTGAAGCTTTCTTT.

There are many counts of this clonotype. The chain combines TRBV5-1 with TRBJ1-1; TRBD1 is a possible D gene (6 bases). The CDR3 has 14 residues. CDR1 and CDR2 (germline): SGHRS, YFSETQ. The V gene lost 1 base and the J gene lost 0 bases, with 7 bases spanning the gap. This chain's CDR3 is CASSLTGMNTEAFF. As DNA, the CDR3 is TGCGCCAGCAGCTTGACAGGGATGAACACTGAAGCTTTCTTT. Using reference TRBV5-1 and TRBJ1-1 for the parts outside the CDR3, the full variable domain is KAGVTQTPRYLIKTRGQQVTLSCSPISGHRSVSWYQQTPGQGLQFLFEYFSETQRNKGNFPGRFSGRQFSNSRSEMNVSTLELGDSALYLCASSLTGMNTEAFFGQGTRLTVV.

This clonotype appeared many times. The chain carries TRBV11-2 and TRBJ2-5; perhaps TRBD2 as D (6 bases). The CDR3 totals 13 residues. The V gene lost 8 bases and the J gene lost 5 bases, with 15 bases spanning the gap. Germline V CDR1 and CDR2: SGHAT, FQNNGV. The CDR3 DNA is TGTGCCAGCGCTTACGGGGGTCAGGAGACCCAGTACTTC. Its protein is CASAYGGQETQYF.

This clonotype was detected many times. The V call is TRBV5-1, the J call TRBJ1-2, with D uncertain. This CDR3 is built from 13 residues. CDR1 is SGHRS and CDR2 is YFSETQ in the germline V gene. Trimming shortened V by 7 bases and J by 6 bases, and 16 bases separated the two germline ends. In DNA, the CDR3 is TGCGCCAGCTCCCTGGGAGAGGTCAATGGCTACACCTTC. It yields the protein CASSLGEVNGYTF.

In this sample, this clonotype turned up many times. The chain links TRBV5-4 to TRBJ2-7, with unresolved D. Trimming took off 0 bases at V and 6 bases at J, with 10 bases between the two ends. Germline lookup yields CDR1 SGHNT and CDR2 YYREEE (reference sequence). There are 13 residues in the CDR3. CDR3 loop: CASSLAWGLEQYF. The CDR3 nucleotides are TGTGCCAGCAGCTTGGCCTGGGGTCTCGAGCAGTACTTC. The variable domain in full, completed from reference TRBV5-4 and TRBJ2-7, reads ETGVTQSPTHLIKTRGQQVTLRCSSQSGHNTVSWYQQALGQGPQFIFQYYREEENGRGNFPPRFSGLQFPNYSSELNVNALELDDSALYLCASSLAWGLEQYFGPGTRLTVT.

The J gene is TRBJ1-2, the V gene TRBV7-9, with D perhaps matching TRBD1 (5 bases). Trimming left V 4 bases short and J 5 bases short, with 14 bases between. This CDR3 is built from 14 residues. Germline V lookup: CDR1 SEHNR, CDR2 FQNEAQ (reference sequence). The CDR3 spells CASSSDGAGYGYTF. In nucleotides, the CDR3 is TGTGCCAGCAGCTCCGATGGGGCTGGGTATGGCTACACCTTC.

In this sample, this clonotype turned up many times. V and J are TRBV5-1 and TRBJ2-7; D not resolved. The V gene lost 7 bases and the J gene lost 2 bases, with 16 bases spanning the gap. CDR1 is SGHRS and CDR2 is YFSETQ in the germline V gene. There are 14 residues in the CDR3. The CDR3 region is CASSSRQTAYEQYF. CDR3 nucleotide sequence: TGCGCCAGCTCTTCAAGGCAGACGGCCTACGAGCAGTACTTC.

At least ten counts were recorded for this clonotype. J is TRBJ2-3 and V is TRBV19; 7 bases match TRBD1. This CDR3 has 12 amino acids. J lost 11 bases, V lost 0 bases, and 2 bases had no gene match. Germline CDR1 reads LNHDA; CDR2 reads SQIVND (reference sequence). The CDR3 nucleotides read TGTGCCAGTAGTATAGAGACAGGGAGGCAGTATTTT. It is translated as CASSIETGRQYF.

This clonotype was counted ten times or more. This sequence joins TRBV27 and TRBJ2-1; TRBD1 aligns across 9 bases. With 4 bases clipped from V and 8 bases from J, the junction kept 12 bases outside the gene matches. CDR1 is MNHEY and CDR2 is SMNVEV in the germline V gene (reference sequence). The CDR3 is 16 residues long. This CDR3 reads CASSSRIDRGIDEQFF. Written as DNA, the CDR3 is TGTGCCAGCAGTTCTAGGATCGACAGGGGGATCGATGAGCAGTTCTTC.

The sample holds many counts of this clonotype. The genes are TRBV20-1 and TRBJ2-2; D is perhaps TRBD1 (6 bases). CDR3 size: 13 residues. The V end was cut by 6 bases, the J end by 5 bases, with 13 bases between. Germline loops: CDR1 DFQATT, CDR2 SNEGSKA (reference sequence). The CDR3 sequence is CSASGQQTGELFF. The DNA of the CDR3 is TGCAGTGCCAGTGGACAGCAAACCGGGGAGCTGTTTTTT.

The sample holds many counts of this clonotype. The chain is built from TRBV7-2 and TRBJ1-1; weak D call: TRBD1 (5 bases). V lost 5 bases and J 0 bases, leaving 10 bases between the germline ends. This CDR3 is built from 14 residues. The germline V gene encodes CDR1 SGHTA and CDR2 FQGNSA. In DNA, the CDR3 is TGTGCCAGCAGCCCGGGGACGATGAACACTGAAGCTTTCTTT. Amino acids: CASSPGTMNTEAFF.

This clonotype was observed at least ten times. CDR3 in amino acids: CASKQGTENTEAFF. CDR3 DNA: TGCGCCAGCAAACAGGGGACCGAGAACACTGAAGCTTTCTTT. The V call is TRBV5-1, the J call TRBJ1-1, with TRBD1 matching over 7 bases. The J segment lost 1 base and the V segment lost 6 bases, leaving 6 bases of the junction unmatched. This CDR3 has 14 residues. Germline CDR1 SGHRS, CDR2 YFSETQ.

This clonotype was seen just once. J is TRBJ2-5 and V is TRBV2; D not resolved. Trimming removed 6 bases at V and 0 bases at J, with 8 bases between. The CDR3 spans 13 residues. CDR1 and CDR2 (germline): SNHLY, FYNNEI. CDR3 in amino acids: CASREHNQETQYF. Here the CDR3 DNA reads TGTGCCAGCAGGGAGCACAACCAAGAGACCCAGTACTTC. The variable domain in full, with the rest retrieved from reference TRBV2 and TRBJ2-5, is EPEVTQTPSHQVTQMGQEVILRCVPISNHLYFYWYRQILGQKVEFLVSFYNNEISEKSEIFDDQFSVERPDGSNFTLKIRSTKLEDSAMYFCASREHNQETQYFGPGTRLLVL.

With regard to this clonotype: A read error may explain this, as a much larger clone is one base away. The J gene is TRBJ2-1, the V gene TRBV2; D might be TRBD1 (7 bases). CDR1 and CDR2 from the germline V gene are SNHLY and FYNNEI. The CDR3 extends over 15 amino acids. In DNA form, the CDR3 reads TGTGCCAGCAGCCTCAGGGGGACTTCCTACAATGACCAGTTCTTC. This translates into CASSLRGTSYNDQFF.

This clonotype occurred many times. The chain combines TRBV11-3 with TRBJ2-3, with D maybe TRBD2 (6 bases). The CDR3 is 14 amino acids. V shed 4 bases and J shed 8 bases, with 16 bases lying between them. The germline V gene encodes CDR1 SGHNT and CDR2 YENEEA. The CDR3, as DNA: TGTGCCAGCAGCTCCGACACCTCGGGGGTTACGCAGTATTTT. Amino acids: CASSSDTSGVTQYF.